A single sample is the source of the 30 T cell receptor beta chains below, sequenced in a study of blood T cell repertoires in COVID-19. TCRdb's copy holds only in-frame clones and misses some; the assay was immunoSEQ multiplex PCR. The data hold 90,000 or so clones, with around 85% observed a single time. Input material: peripheral blood. The receptors stem from an elderly man with active or convalescent COVID-19.

CDR3 amino acids: CASSRGQGPYNEQFF. The DNA for the CDR3 is TGCGCCAGCAGCCGCGGACAGGGACCCTACAATGAGCAGTTCTTC. J is TRBJ2-1 and V is TRBV5-1, with 8 bases identical to TRBD1. The germline V gene has CDR1 SGHRS and CDR2 YFSETQ. The CDR3 consists of 15 residues. V trimming: 4 bases; J trimming: 2 bases; junction bases outside the gene matches: 5.

This chain uses TRBV19 with TRBJ1-4; 7 nucleotides align to TRBD1. V trimming: 5 bases; J trimming: 3 bases; junction bases outside the gene matches: 3. CDR3 length: 14 amino acids. Per the germline V gene, CDR1 is LNHDA and CDR2 is SQIVND (reference sequence). CDR3 sequence (DNA): TGTGCCAGTAGTTACAGGGGCGCTAATGAAAAACTGTTTTTT. Protein: CASSYRGANEKLFF.

There are a few counts of this clone. The V gene is TRBV12-3 or TRBV12-4, the J gene TRBJ1-5, with D tentatively TRBD1 (5 bases). Trimming removed 7 bases at V and 2 bases at J, with 9 bases between. The CDR3 is 13 residues long. The CDR3 DNA sequence: TGTGCCAGCACCATGACAGGCAATCAGCCCCAGCATTTT. It yields the protein CASTMTGNQPQHF.

This clone was observed a single time. V and J are TRBV11-2 and TRBJ2-7, with 11 bases lining up with TRBD1. Unmatched junction bases numbered 6, after V lost 6 bases and J lost 2 bases. CDR3 size: 15 residues. In germline, CDR1 is SGHAT, CDR2 FQNNGV. The CDR3 nucleotides are TGTGCCAGCAGAGAAGGGACAGGGGGGACCTACGAGCAGTACTTC. This sequence encodes CASREGTGGTYEQYF.

V and J are TRBV5-1 and TRBJ1-3, with D possibly being TRBD1 (6 bases). The CDR3 runs 16 residues. The germline V gene encodes CDR1 SGHRS and CDR2 YFSETQ. The V and J ends lost 0 bases and 2 bases respectively, with 12 bases between them. The chain's CDR3 is CASSLGQATAGNTIYF. Written as DNA, the CDR3 is TGCGCCAGCAGCTTGGGACAGGCTACCGCTGGAAACACCATATATTTT.

The CDR3 reads CASTGGQGVHEQYF. The CDR3 DNA follows: TGTGCCAGCACTGGGGGACAGGGAGTCCACGAGCAGTACTTC. J is TRBJ2-7 and V is TRBV25-1, with TRBD1 matching over 9 bases. Germline lookup yields CDR1 MGHDK and CDR2 SYGVNS. Trimming cost V 7 bases and J 5 bases; bases outside gene matches: 9. The CDR3 consists of 14 residues.

As DNA, the CDR3 is TGTGCCAGCAGCCCTACTAGCGGGGGCACAGATACGCAGTATTTT. The encoded protein is CASSPTSGGTDTQYF. The rearrangement links TRBV6-6 to TRBJ2-3, with 10 bases aligning to TRBD2. V dropped 6 bases and J dropped 1; count of bases not matched to a gene: 4. Germline V gene lookup returns CDR1 MNHNY and CDR2 SVGAGI (reference sequence). The CDR3 contains 15 residues.

This chain links TRBV11-3 with TRBJ2-1; possible D gene TRBD1, 6 bases. This CDR3 spans 15 amino acids. V lost 3 bases and J 3 bases, leaving 12 bases between the germline ends. Germline V gives CDR1 SGHNT, CDR2 YENEEA. CDR3 nucleotides: TGTGCCAGCAGCTTCGACAGGAACTTCTACAATGAGCAGTTCTTC. Amino acids: CASSFDRNFYNEQFF.

CDR3 region: CASIEGRGGPGELFF. CDR3 in DNA: TGCGCCAGCATAGAAGGGCGAGGAGGTCCCGGGGAGCTGTTTTTT. The chain has TRBV5-1 and TRBJ2-2, with a weak D call TRBD2 (5 bases). V lost 6 bases to trimming and J lost 6 bases, with 18 bases between them. This CDR3 is 15 amino acids long. The V gene's germline CDR1 is SGHRS and CDR2 YFSETQ.

The chain has TRBV27 and TRBJ2-1; 10 bases fit TRBD2. The germline CDR1 and CDR2 sequences are MNHEY and SMNVEV (reference sequence). This CDR3 is 19 amino acids long. Unmatched junction bases numbered 15, after V lost 0 bases and J lost 7 bases. This CDR3 is CASSLSFAGPGTSVNEQFF. The CDR3 nucleotides are TGTGCCAGCAGTTTATCGTTCGCAGGACCCGGGACTAGCGTTAATGAGCAGTTCTTC.

The chain uses TRBV3-1 (or the pseudogene TRBV3-2) and TRBJ1-1, with D possibly TRBD1 on 5 matching bases. The CDR3 length is 14 residues. Trimming pared 4 bases from V and 3 bases from J, leaving 12 bases between. CDR1 and CDR2 (germline): LGHDT, YNNKEL (reference sequence). The CDR3 is CASSLQVADTEAFF. The CDR3 nucleotides read TGTGCCAGCAGCCTACAGGTCGCGGACACTGAAGCTTTCTTT.

This clone was seen once. This sequence joins TRBV2 and TRBJ2-3; 8 nucleotides agree with TRBD2. The junction had 8 bases not matched to a gene; V was cut back by 3 bases and J by 3 bases. Germline assignment: CDR1 SNHLY and CDR2 FYNNEI. The CDR3 is made up of 16 amino acids. CDR3 nucleotides: TGTGCCAGCAGTGACCGTCGGGGGGGCGGGACAGATACGCAGTATTTT. This translates into CASSDRRGGGTDTQYF.

In nucleotides, the CDR3 is TGCGCCAGCAGCTACGACTGGACAGGGGGCGTAAATGAGCAGTTCTTC. Residues: CASSYDWTGGVNEQFF. J is TRBJ2-1 and V is TRBV5-1, with 11 bases identical to TRBD1. Germline CDR1 SGHRS, CDR2 YFSETQ. The CDR3 has 16 amino acids. V lost 3 bases, J lost 7 bases, and 9 bases stayed unmatched.

The V and J genes are TRBV24-1 and TRBJ2-7, with 7 nucleotides matching TRBD2. Per the germline V gene, CDR1 is KGHDR and CDR2 is SFDVKD. The CDR3 has 17 amino acids. The ends lost 2 bases at V and 0 bases at J; junction bases unmatched: 9. The CDR3 DNA sequence: TGTGCCACCAGTGATTCTGGGGGGAGGGGAAGCTCCTACGAGCAGTACTTC. It is translated as CATSDSGGRGSSYEQYF.

V is TRBV5-1 and J is TRBJ1-3; no firm D call. The V and J ends lost 1 base and 1 base respectively, with 9 bases between them. The CDR3 contains 15 residues. Germline V gives CDR1 SGHRS, CDR2 YFSETQ. The CDR3 sequence is CASSLNPRSGNTIYF. CDR3 DNA: TGCGCCAGCAGCTTGAACCCGAGGTCTGGAAACACCATATATTTT. The full variable domain, in which reference TRBV5-1 and TRBJ1-3 provide the parts outside the CDR3, is KAGVTQTPRYLIKTRGQQVTLSCSPISGHRSVSWYQQTPGQGLQFLFEYFSETQRNKGNFPGRFSGRQFSNSRSEMNVSTLELGDSALYLCASSLNPRSGNTIYFGEGSWLTVV.

The rearrangement links TRBV7-9 to TRBJ1-2, with no clear D. This CDR3 is built from 11 residues. Germline V CDR1 and CDR2: SEHNR, FQNEAQ (reference sequence). Trimming pared 4 bases from V and 3 bases from J, leaving 3 bases between. The CDR3 DNA reads as TGTGCCAGCAGCTCATACTATGGCTACACCTTC. It translates to CASSSYYGYTF.

This clone has just a few counts. The chain is built from TRBV28 and TRBJ2-3; 7 bases are a match to TRBD2. The CDR3 consists of 18 residues. J was trimmed by 0 bases and V by 5 bases; bases with no gene match: 14. The germline V gene encodes CDR1 MDHEN and CDR2 SYDVKM. CDR3 in DNA: TGTGCCAGCAGTCCTCCGGGGAGGGGATATACTAGCACAGATACGCAGTATTTT. Protein: CASSPPGRGYTSTDTQYF.

This clone was seen a few times. This chain uses TRBV12-3 or TRBV12-4 with TRBJ1-2, with 7 bases matching TRBD1. The CDR3 totals 11 residues. Trimming took 9 bases from V and 8 from J; bases not matched to a gene: 6. The DNA for the CDR3 is TGTGCCAGTTCGGCAGGGGGAGGCTACACCTTC. Translation gives CASSAGGGYTF.

The sample holds one count of this clone. CDR3 sequence (DNA): TGTGCCAGCAGTGAGGGCAAGGGGCGGGGGTACCAAGAGACCCAGTACTTC. Protein product: CASSEGKGRGYQETQYF. The chain carries TRBV25-1 and TRBJ2-5, with 7 bases fitting TRBD2. V was clipped by 3 bases and J by 0 bases; unmatched bases: 10. CDR1 is MGHDK and CDR2 is SYGVNS in the germline V gene. This CDR3 region has 17 residues. The full variable domain, with the rest looked up from reference TRBV25-1 and TRBJ2-5, is EADIYQTPRYLVIGTGKKITLECSQTMGHDKMYWYQQDPGMELHLIHYSYGVNSTEKGDLSSESTVSRIRTEHFPLTLESARPSHTSQYLCASSEGKGRGYQETQYFGPGTRLLVL.

The V call is TRBV3-1 (or the pseudogene TRBV3-2), the J call TRBJ2-7, with D possibly TRBD1 on 5 matching bases. The V end was cut by 4 bases, the J end by 4 bases, with 17 bases between. CDR3 size: 15 residues. Germline V gives CDR1 LGHDT, CDR2 YNNKEL (reference sequence). CDR3 loop: CASSPLQGSPYEQYF. CDR3 nucleotides: TGTGCCAGCAGCCCCCTTCAGGGTTCGCCTTACGAGCAGTACTTC.

This sequence joins TRBV14 and TRBJ2-3; D is possibly TRBD1 (6 bases). Trimming shortened V by 5 bases and J by 4 bases, and 13 bases separated the two germline ends. There are 14 residues in the CDR3. CDR1 and CDR2 (germline): SGHDN, FVKESK. For the CDR3, the DNA is TGTGCCAGCAGCAAACAGGGAGTAGCAGATACGCAGTATTTT. Protein product: CASSKQGVADTQYF.

This rearrangement joins TRBV19 to TRBJ1-2; the D is unclear. This CDR3 has 15 amino acids. The ends were cut back, 3 bases at V and 5 bases at J, with 16 bases in the middle. Germline V gene data show CDR1 as LNHDA and CDR2 as SQIVND (reference sequence). DNA for the CDR3: TGTGCCAGTAGTATCCCCCGGGGTCCGGATTATGGCTACACCTTC. Translated: CASSIPRGPDYGYTF.

This clone appeared many times. CDR3 residues: CSVESFARVDGYTF. The CDR3, as DNA: TGCAGCGTTGAATCGTTTGCGCGAGTTGATGGCTACACCTTC. The chain carries TRBV29-1 and TRBJ1-2; D unresolved. Germline loops: CDR1 SQVTM, CDR2 ANQGSEA. This CDR3 has 14 amino acids. V was pared by 2 bases and J by 6 bases, with 16 bases between.

The CDR3 reads CASSRDRASKNIQYF. Written as DNA, the CDR3 is TGTGCCAGCAGTCGGGACAGGGCGTCCAAAAACATTCAGTACTTC. The rearrangement joins TRBV6-5 to TRBJ2-4, with TRBD1 matching over 9 bases. The CDR3 consists of 15 residues. From germline, CDR1 is MNHEY and CDR2 SVGAGI. Trimming cost V 5 bases and J 2 bases; bases outside gene matches: 4.

As concerns this clone: The same CDR3 arises from other DNA sequences in this sample as well. The chain recombines TRBV11-3 with TRBJ2-2; 11 bases fit TRBD2. V shed 3 bases and J 6 bases; nucleotides not matched to a gene: 3. CDR1 and CDR2 from the germline V gene are SGHNT and YENEEA. The CDR3 consists of 15 residues. This CDR3 reads CASSFRSGGAGELFF. The CDR3 coding sequence is TGTGCCAGCAGCTTTCGTAGCGGGGGGGCCGGGGAGCTGTTTTTT.

This sequence joins TRBV14 and TRBJ2-1; TRBD2 agrees at 7 bases. Losses at the gene ends were 3 bases for V and 4 bases for J; bases not matched to a gene: 15. The germline V gene encodes CDR1 SGHDN and CDR2 FVKESK. The CDR3 covers 18 residues. The CDR3 sequence: CASSQSRERRGVYNEQFF. CDR3 nucleotide sequence: TGTGCCAGCAGCCAGTCCCGGGAGAGACGGGGGGTGTACAATGAGCAGTTCTTC. Filled out from reference TRBV14 and TRBJ2-1, the complete variable domain reads EAGVTQFPSHSVIEKGQTVTLRCDPISGHDNLYWYRRVMGKEIKFLLHFVKESKQDESGMPNNRFLAERTGGTYSTLKVQPAELEDSGVYFCASSQSRERRGVYNEQFFGPGTRLTVL.

The V gene is TRBV27, the J gene TRBJ1-1; tentatively, D is TRBD1 (5 bases). Trimming pared 1 base from V and 2 bases from J, leaving 8 bases between. The CDR3 sequence is 14 residues long. Germline CDR1 and CDR2: MNHEY and SMNVEV (reference sequence). The CDR3 loop is CASSLYQGNTEAFF. The CDR3 region has the DNA TGTGCCAGCAGTTTATACCAGGGCAACACTGAAGCTTTCTTT.

The chain uses TRBV6-2 or TRBV6-3 and TRBJ2-7, with a possible D match to TRBD1 (6 bases). This CDR3 is 17 amino acids long. Germline CDR1 is MNHEY and CDR2 is SVGEGT. The V end was cut by 6 bases, the J end by 0 bases, with 21 bases between. In DNA, the CDR3 is TGTGCCAGCAGCGGTCGACAGGTGGGGCGCATCTCCTACGAGCAGTACTTC. It is translated as CASSGRQVGRISYEQYF.

The V call is TRBV5-1, the J call TRBJ1-2; D is unclear. Germline CDR1 is SGHRS and CDR2 is YFSETQ. The CDR3 contains 15 residues. V lost 0 bases and J lost 6, with 15 bases in between. The CDR3 bases are TGCGCCAGCAGCTTGGCCGCAGGCCCCCAAAATGGCTACACCTTC. Translating it yields CASSLAAGPQNGYTF.

This chain connects TRBV10-3 to TRBJ1-2; D not certain. V was shortened by 2 bases and J by 6 bases, with 16 bases between the two germline ends. This CDR3 spans 15 amino acids. The germline CDR1 and CDR2 sequences are ENHRY and SYGVKD. DNA for the CDR3: TGTGCCATCAGTGAGCAACAATCGACCGGAGATGGCTACACCTTC. It encodes CAISEQQSTGDGYTF.